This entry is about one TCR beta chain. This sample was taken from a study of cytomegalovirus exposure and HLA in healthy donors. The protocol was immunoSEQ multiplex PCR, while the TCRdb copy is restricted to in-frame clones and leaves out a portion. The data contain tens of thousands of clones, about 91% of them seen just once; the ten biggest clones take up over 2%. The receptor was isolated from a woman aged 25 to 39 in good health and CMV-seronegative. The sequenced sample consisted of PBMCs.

The CDR3 protein is CASSFSGRAETQYF. The CDR3, as DNA: TGTGCCAGCAGCTTCTCTGGCAGGGCAGAGACCCAGTACTTC. The chain couples TRBV7-2 to TRBJ2-5; D may be TRBD1 (5 bases). Trimming shortened V by 3 bases and J by 4 bases, and 12 bases separated the two germline ends. The CDR3 loop spans 14 amino acids. Germline V gene sequence: CDR1 SGHTA, CDR2 FQGNSA.